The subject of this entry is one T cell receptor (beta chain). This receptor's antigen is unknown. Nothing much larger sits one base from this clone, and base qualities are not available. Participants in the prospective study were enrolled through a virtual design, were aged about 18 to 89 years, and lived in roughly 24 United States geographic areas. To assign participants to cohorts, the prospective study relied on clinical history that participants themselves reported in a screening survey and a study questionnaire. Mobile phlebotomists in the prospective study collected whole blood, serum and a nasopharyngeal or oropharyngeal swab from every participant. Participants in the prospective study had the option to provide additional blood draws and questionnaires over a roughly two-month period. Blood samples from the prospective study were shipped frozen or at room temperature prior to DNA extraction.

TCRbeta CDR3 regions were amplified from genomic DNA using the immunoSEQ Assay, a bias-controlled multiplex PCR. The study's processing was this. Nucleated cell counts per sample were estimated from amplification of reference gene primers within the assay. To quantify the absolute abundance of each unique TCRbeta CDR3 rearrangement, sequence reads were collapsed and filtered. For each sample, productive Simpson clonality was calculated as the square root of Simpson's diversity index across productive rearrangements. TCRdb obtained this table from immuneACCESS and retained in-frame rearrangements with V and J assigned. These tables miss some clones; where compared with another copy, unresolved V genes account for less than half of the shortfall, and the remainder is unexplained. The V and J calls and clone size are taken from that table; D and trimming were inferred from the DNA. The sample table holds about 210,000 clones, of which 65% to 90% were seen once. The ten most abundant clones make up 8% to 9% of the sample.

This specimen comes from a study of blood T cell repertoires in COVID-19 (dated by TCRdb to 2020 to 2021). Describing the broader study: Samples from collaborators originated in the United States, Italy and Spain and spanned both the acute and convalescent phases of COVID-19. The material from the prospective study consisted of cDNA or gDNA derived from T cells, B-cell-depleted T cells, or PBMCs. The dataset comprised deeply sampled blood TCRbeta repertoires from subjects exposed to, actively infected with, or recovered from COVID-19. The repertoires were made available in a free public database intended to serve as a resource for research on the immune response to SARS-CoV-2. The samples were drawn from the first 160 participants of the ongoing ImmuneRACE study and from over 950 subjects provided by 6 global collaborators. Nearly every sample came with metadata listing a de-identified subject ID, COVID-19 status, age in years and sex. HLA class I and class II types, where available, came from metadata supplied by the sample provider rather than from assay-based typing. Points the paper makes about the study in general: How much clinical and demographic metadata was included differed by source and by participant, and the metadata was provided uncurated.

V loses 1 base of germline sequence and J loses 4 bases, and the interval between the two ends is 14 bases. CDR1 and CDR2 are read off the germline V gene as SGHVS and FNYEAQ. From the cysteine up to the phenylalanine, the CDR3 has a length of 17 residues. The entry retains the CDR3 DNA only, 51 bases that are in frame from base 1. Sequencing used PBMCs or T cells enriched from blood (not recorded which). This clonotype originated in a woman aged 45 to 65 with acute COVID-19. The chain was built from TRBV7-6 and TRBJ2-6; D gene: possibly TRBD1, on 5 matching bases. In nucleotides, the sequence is TGTGCCAGCAGCTTAGGGGGCGTGCGGTCCGGGGCCAACGTCCTGACTTTC. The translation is CASSLGGVRSGANVLTF.